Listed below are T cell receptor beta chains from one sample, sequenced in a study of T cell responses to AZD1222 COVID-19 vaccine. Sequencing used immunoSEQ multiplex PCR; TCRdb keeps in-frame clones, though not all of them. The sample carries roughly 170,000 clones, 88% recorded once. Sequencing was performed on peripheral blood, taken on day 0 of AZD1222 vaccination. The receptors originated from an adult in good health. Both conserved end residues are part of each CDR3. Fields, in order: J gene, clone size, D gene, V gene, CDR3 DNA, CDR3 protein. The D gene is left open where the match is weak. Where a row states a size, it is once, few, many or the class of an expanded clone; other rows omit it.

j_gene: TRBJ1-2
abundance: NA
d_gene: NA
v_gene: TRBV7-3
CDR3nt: TGTGCCAGCAGCTCACAGTCGACAGGAAACTATGGCTACACCTTC
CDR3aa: CASSSQSTGNYGYTF

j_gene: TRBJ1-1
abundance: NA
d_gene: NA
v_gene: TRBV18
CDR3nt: TGTGCCAGCTCACCTATTAGGACTATTATGAACACTGAAGCTTTCTTT
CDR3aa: CASSPIRTIMNTEAFF

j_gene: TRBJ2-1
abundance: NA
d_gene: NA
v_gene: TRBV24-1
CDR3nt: TGTGCCACCAGTGAACCGACAGGACCTAGGGGAAACAATGAGCAGTTCTTC
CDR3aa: CATSEPTGPRGNNEQFF

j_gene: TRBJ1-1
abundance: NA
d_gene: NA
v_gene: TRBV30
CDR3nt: TGTGCCCGGGGGCCTCCAGGGGCAACTTTCTTT
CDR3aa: CARGPPGATFF

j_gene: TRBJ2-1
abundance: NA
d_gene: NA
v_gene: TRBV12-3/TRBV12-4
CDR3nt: TGTGCCAGCAGCTGGGGGTGGGGGAATGAGCAGTTCTTC
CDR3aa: CASSWGWGNEQFF

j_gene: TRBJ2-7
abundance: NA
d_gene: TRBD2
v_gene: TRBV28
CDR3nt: TGTGCCAGCAGTTTGCGGGGGATACCCTACGAGCAGTACTTC
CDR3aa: CASSLRGIPYEQYF

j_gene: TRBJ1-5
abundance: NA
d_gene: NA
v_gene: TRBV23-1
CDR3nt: TGCGCCAGCCGATGGGGAGATAGCAATCAGCCCCAGCATTTT
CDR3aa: CASRWGDSNQPQHF

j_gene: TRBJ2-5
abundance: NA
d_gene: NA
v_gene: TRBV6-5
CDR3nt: TGTGCCAGCACCCCCCAACTCGGTGGGGAGACCCAGTACTTC
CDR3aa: CASTPQLGGETQYF

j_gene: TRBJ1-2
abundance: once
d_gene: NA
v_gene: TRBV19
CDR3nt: TGTGCCAGTACCAAGGACAGAAATTACTATGGCTACACCTTC
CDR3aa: CASTKDRNYYGYTF

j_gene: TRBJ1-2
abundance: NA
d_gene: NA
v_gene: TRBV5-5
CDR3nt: TGTGCCAGCAGTTCCGAGACGGTGAACTATGGCTACACCTTC
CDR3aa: CASSSETVNYGYTF

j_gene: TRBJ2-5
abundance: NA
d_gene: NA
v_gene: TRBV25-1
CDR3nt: TGTGCCAGCAGGGAGACCCAGTACTTC
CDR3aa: CASRETQYF

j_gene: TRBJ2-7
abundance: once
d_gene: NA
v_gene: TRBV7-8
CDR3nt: TGTGCCAGCAGCAGCACAGGGTCCCCCTACGAGCAGTACTTC
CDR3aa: CASSSTGSPYEQYF

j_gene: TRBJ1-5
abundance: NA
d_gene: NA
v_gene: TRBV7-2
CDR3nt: TGTGCCAGCAGCTCCCTAGGACAGCCCTATCAGCCCCAGCATTTT
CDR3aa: CASSSLGQPYQPQHF

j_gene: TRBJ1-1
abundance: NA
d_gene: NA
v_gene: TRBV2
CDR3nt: TGTGCCAGCAGTAACAGGGAAGCCATGAACACTGAAGCTTTCTTT
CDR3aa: CASSNREAMNTEAFF

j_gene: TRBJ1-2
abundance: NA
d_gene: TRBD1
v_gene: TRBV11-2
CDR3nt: TGTGCCAGCAGCTTAGGGGTTACAGGGGGCAACTATGGCTACACCTTC
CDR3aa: CASSLGVTGGNYGYTF

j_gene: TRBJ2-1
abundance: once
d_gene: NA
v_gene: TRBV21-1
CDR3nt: TGTGCCAGCAGCCGAAGGGAGACTAGCGGGCAGAACAATGAGCAGTTCTTC
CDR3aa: CASSRRETSGQNNEQFF

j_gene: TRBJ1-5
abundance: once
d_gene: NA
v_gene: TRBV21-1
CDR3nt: TGTGCCAGGTTACAGGGGGCTGCCGGCAATCAGCCCCAGCATTTT
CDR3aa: CARLQGAAGNQPQHF

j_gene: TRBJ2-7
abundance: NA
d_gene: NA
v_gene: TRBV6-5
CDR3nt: TGTGCCAGCAGTTACTCGCCGGACAGCTCCTACGAGCAGTACTTC
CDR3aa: CASSYSPDSSYEQYF

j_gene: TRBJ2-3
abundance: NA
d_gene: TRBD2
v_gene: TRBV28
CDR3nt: TGTGCCAGCAGTTTAGGGCCTAGCGGGAGCACAGATACGCAGTATTTT
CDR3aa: CASSLGPSGSTDTQYF

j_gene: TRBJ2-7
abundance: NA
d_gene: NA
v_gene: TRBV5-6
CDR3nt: TGTGCCAGCAGCTTGGGGGGCTTCTCCTACGAGCAGTACTTC
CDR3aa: CASSLGGFSYEQYF

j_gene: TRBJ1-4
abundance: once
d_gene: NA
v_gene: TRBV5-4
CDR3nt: TGTGCCAGCAGCTTTAAGGGATTCACTAATGAAAAACTGTTTTTT
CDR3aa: CASSFKGFTNEKLFF

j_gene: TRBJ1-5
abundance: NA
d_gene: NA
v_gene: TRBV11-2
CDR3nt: TGTGCCAGCAGCAAATCGGGCCCCAATCAGCCCCAGCATTTT
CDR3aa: CASSKSGPNQPQHF

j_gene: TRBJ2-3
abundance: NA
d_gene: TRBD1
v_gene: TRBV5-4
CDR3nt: TGTGCCAGCAGCTTTAGGACAGGGGGCACAGATACGCAGTATTTT
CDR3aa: CASSFRTGGTDTQYF

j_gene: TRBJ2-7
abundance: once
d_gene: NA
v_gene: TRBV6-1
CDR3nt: TGTGCCAGCAGTGAAGGCAGTTTCTCCTACGAGCAGTACTTC
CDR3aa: CASSEGSFSYEQYF

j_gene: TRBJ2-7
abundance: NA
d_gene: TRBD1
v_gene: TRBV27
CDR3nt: TGTGCCAGCGCACCGAGGGGACAGATCGCCTACGAGCAGTACTTC
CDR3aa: CASAPRGQIAYEQYF

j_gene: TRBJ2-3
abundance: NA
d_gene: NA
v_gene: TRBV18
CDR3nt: TGTGCCAGCTCACCGGACAGCACAGATACGCAGTATTTT
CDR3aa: CASSPDSTDTQYF

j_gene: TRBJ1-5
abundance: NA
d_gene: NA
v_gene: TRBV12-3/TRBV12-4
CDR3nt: TGTGCCAGCAGGACTTCGAGGGATCAGCCCCAGCATTTT
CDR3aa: CASRTSRDQPQHF

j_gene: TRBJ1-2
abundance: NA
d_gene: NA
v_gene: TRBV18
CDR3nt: TGTGCCAGCTCACCACGGGGGTGGGACTATGGCTACACCTTC
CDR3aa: CASSPRGWDYGYTF

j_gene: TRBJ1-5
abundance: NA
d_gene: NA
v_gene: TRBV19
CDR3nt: TGTGCCAGTAGTTCCCTTGGGCAGCTCAATCAGCCCCAGCATTTT
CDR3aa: CASSSLGQLNQPQHF

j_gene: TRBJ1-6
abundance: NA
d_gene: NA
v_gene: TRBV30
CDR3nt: TGTGCCTGGAGTGTAACGGGGAACTCACCCCTCCACTTT
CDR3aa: CAWSVTGNSPLHF

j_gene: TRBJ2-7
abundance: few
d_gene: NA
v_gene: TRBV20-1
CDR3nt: TGCAGTGCTAGGGCAACCTACGAGCAGTACTTC
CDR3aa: CSARATYEQYF

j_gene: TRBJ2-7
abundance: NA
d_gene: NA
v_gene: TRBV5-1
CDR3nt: TGCGCCAGCAGCTTGGATGCGGGGTCGGGCTACTACGAGCAGTACTTC
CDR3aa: CASSLDAGSGYYEQYF

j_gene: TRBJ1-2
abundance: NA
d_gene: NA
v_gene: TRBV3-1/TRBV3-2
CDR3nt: TGTGCCAGCAGCCAAGTACGCTCTGGCCGTGGCTACACCTTC
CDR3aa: CASSQVRSGRGYTF

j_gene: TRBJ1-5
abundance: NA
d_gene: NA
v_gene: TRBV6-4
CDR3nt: TGTGCCAGCAGTGTCGAAGAGGGTCAGCCCCAGCATTTT
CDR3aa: CASSVEEGQPQHF

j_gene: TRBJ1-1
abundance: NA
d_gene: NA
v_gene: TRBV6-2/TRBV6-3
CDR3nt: TGTGCCAGCAGTAGACAGGAAAGGAGGACTGAAGCTTTCTTT
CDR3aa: CASSRQERRTEAFF

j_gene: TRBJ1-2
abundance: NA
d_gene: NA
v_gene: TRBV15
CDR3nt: TGTGCCACCAGCATTGATAACCTTTATGGCTACACCTTC
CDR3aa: CATSIDNLYGYTF

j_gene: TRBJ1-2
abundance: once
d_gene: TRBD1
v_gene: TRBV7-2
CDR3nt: TGTGCCAGCAGCACTTATTCGACAGGGGGCTATGGCTACACCTTC
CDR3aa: CASSTYSTGGYGYTF

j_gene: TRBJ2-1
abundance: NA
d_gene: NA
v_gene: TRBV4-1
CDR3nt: TGCGCCAGCAGCCGCCTTGGAGGGAGGAATGAGCAGTTCTTC
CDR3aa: CASSRLGGRNEQFF

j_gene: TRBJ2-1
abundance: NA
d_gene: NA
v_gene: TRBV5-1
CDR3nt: TGCGCCAGCAGCTTGCTTAGTCTGGCAGGGGAGCAGTTCTTC
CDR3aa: CASSLLSLAGEQFF

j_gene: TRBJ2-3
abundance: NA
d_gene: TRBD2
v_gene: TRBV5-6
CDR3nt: TGTGCCAGCAGCTTGGATGGGACTAGCGGGAGGCGGAGCACAGATACGCAGTATTTT
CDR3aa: CASSLDGTSGRRSTDTQYF

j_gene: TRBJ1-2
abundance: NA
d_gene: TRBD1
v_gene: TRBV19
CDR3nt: TGTGCCAGTAGTATGGGGAACAGGGGGAACTATGGCTACACCTTC
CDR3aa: CASSMGNRGNYGYTF

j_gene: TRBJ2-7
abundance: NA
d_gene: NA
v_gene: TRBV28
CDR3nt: TGTGCCAGCAGTTTGGGTGGGGCCGGGACAACCTACGAGCAGTACTTC
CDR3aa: CASSLGGAGTTYEQYF

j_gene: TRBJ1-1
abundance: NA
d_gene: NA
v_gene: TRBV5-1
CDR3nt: TGCGCCAGCAGCTTGCGAGGGCAGAACACTGAAGCTTTCTTT
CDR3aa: CASSLRGQNTEAFF

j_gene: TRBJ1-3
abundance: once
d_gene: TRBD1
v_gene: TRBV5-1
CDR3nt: TGCGCCAGCAGCTTGCCAGGGGGATCTGGAAACACCATATATTTT
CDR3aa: CASSLPGGSGNTIYF

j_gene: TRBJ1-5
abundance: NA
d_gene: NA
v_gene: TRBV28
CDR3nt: TGTGCCAGCAGCAACAGGGCCCAGCATTTT
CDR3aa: CASSNRAQHF

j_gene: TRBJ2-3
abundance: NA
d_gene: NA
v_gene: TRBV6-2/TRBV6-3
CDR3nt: TGTGCCAGCAGTTTAGGAACAGGCCCCTCCACAGATACGCAGTATTTT
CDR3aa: CASSLGTGPSTDTQYF

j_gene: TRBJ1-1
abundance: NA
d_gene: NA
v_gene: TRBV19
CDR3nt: TGTGCCAGTAGTTGGGCCCAGGGGCCCACTGAAGCTTTCTTT
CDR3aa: CASSWAQGPTEAFF

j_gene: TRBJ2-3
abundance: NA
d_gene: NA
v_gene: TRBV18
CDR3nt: TGTGCCAGCTCACCACCGGGGGGCACAGATACGCAGTATTTT
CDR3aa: CASSPPGGTDTQYF

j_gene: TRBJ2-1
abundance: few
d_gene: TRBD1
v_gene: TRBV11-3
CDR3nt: TGTGCCAGCAGCTTAGAATCTCGGACAGGGAGGAGTGGTGAGCAGTTCTTC
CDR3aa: CASSLESRTGRSGEQFF

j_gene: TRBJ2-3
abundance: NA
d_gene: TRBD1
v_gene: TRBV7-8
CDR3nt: TGTGCCAGCAGCTTTGGGACAGGGATAGATACGCAGTATTTT
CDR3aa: CASSFGTGIDTQYF

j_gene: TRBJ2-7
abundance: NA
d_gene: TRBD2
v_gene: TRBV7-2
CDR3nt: TGTGCCAGCAGCTTCAGTTCCGGGACTAACTACGAGCAGTACTTC
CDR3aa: CASSFSSGTNYEQYF

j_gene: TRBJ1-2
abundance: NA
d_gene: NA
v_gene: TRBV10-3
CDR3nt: TGTGCCATCAGCGGGGACTATGGCTACACCTTC
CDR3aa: CAISGDYGYTF

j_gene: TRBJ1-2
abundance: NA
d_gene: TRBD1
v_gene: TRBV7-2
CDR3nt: TGTGCCAGCAGCTTGACCGGGACAGGGGGCTATGGCTACACCTTC
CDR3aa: CASSLTGTGGYGYTF

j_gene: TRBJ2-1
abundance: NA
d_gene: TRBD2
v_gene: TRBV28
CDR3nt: TGTGCCAGCAGACCCGGGACTAGCGGATCCTACAATGAGCAGTTCTTC
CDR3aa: CASRPGTSGSYNEQFF